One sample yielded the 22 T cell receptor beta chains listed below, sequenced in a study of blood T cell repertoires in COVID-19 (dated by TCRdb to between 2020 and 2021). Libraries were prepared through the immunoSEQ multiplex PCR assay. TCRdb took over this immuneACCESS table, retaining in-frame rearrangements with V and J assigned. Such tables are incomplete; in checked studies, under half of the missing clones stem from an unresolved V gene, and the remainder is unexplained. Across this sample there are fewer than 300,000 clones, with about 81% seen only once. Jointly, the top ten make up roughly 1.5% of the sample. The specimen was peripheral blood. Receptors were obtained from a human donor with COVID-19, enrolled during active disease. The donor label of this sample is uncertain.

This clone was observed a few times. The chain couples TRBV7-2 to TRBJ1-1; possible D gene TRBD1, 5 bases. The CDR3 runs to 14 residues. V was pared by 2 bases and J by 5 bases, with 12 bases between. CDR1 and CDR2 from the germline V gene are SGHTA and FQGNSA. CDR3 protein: CASSLQGGMTEAFF. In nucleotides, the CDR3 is TGTGCCAGCAGCTTACAGGGCGGGATGACTGAAGCTTTCTTT.

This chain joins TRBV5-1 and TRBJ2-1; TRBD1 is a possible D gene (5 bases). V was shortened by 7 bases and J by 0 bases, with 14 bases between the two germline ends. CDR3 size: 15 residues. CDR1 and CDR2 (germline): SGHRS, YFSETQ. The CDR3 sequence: CASRQAGYSYNEQFF. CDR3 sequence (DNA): TGCGCCAGCCGCCAGGCAGGGTACTCCTACAATGAGCAGTTCTTC.

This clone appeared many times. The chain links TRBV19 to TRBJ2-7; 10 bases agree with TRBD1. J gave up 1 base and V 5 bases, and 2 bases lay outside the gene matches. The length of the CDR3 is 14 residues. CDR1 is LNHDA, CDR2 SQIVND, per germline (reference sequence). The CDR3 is CASSRDRGSYEQYF. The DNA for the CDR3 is TGTGCCAGTAGTCGGGACAGGGGTTCCTACGAGCAGTACTTC.

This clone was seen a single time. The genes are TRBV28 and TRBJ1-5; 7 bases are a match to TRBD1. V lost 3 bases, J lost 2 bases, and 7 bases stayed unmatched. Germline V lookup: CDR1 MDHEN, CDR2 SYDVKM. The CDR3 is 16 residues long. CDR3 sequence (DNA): TGTGCCAGCAGTTTGGCGGGGACAGTCCGCAATCAGCCCCAGCATTTT. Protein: CASSLAGTVRNQPQHF.

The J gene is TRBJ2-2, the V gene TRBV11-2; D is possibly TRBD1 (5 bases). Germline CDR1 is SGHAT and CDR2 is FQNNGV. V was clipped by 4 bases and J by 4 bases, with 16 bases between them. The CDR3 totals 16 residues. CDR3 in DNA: TGTGCCAGCAGCTCCCTGCCAGGGTCAGCCACCGGGGAGCTGTTTTTT. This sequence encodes CASSSLPGSATGELFF.

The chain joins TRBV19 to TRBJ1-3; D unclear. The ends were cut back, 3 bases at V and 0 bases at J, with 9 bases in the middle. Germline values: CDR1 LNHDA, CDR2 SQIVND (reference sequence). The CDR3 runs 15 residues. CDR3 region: CASSMAAVSGNTIYF. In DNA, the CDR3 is TGTGCCAGTAGTATGGCGGCAGTCTCTGGAAACACCATATATTTT.

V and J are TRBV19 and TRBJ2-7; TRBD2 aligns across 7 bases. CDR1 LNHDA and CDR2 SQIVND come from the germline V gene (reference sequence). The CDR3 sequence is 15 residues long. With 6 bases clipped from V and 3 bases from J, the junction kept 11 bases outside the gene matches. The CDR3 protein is CASSPTGTTFYEQYF. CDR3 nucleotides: TGTGCCAGTAGCCCTACTGGGACTACCTTCTACGAGCAGTACTTC.

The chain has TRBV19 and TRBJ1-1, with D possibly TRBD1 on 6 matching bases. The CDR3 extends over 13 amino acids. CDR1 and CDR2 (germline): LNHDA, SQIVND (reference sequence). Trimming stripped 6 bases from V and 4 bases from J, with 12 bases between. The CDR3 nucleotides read TGTGCCAGTAGCAAACAGGGTGGCACTGAAGCTTTCTTT. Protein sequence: CASSKQGGTEAFF.

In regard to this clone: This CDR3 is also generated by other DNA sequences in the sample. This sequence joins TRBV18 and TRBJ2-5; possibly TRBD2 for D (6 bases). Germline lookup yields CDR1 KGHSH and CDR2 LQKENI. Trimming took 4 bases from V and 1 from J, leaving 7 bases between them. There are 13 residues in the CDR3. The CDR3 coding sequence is TGTGCCAGCTCACGGGACTTCCAAGAGACCCAGTACTTC. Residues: CASSRDFQETQYF. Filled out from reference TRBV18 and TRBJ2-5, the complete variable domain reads NAGVMQNPRHLVRRRGQEARLRCSPMKGHSHVYWYRQLPEEGLKFMVYLQKENIIDESGMPKERFSAEFPKEGPSILRIQQVVRGDSAAYFCASSRDFQETQYFGPGTRLLVL.

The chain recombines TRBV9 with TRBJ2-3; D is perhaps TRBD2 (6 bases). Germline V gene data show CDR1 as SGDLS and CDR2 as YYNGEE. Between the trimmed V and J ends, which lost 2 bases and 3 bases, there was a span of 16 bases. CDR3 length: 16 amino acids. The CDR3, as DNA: TGTGCCAGCAGCGTCTGGGACTCCGGAAGGACAGATACGCAGTATTTT. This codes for CASSVWDSGRTDTQYF.

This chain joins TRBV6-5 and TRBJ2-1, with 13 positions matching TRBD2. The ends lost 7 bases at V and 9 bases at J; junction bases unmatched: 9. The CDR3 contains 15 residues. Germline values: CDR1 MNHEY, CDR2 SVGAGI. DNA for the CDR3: TGTGCCAGCACCGAAGGACTAGCGGGAGCTGGTGAGCAGTTCTTC. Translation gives CASTEGLAGAGEQFF.

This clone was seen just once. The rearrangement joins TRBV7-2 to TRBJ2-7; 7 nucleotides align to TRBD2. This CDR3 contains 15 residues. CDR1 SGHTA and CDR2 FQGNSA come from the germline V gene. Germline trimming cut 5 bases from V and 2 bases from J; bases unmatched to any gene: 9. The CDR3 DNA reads TGTGCCAGCAGCCCAGGGAGCGGGGAACCCTACGAGCAGTACTTC. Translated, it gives CASSPGSGEPYEQYF.

The CDR3 region has the DNA TGTGCCAGCAGCGTCACTAGCGGCGATGAGCAGTTCTTC. Amino acids: CASSVTSGDEQFF. The rearrangement links TRBV7-3 to TRBJ2-1, with TRBD2 matching over 8 bases. Trimming at V came to 5 bases and at J to 8 bases, leaving 5 bases not matched to a gene. Germline V gene data show CDR1 as SGHTA and CDR2 as FQGTGA. The CDR3 contains 13 residues.

CDR3: CASSYSFPGYEQYF. In DNA, the CDR3 is TGTGCCAGCAGTTACTCATTCCCGGGCTACGAGCAGTACTTC. This sequence joins TRBV6-5 and TRBJ2-7; unclear D gene. V gave up 0 bases and J gave up 3 bases, with 9 bases separating them. The CDR3 spans 14 residues. Germline V gives CDR1 MNHEY, CDR2 SVGAGI.

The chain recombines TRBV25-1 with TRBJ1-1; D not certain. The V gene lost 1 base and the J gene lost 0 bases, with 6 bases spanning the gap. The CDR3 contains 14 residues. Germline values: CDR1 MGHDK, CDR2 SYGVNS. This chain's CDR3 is CASSESPMNTEAFF. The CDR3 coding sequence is TGTGCCAGCAGTGAATCCCCAATGAACACTGAAGCTTTCTTT.

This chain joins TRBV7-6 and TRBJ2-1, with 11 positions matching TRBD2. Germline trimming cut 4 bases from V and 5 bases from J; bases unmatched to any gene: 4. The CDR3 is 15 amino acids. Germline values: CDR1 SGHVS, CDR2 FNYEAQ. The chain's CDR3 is CASSSTSGIHNEQFF. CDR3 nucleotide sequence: TGTGCCAGCAGCTCGACTAGCGGGATCCACAATGAGCAGTTCTTC.

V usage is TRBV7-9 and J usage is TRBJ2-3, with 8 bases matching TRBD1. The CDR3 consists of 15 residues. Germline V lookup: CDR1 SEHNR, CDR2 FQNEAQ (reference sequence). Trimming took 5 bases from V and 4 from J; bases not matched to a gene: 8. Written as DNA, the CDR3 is TGTGCCAGCAGCCTCAGGGGGCAAAGGGCAGATACGCAGTATTTT. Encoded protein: CASSLRGQRADTQYF.

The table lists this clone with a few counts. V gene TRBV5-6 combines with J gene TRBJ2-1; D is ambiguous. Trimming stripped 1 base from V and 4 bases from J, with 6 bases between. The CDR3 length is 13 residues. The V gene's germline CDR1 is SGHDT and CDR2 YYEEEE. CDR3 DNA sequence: TGTGCCAGCAGCTTGCGGGTTTACAATGAGCAGTTCTTC. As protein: CASSLRVYNEQFF.

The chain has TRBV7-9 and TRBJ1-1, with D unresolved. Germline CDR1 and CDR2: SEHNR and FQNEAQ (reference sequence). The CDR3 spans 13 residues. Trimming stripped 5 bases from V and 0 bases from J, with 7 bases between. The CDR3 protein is CASSPFMNTEAFF. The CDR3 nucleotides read TGTGCCAGCAGCCCTTTTATGAACACTGAAGCTTTCTTT. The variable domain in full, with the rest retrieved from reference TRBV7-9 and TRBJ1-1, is DTGVSQNPRHKITKRGQNVTFRCDPISEHNRLYWYRQTLGQGPEFLTYFQNEAQLEKSRLLSDRFSAERPKGSFSTLEIQRTEQGDSAMYLCASSPFMNTEAFFGQGTRLTVV.

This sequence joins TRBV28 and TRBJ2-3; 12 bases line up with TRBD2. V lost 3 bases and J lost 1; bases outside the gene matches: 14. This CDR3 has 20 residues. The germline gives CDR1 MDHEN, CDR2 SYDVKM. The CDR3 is CASSFLSLAGGGGRTDTQYF. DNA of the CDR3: TGTGCCAGCAGTTTCCTCTCGCTAGCGGGAGGGGGGGGTCGCACAGATACGCAGTATTTT. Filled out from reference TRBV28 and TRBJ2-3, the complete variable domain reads DVKVTQSSRYLVKRTGEKVFLECVQDMDHENMFWYRQDPGLGLRLIYFSYDVKMKEKGDIPEGYSVSREKKERFSLILESASTNQTSMYLCASSFLSLAGGGGRTDTQYFGPGTRLTVL.

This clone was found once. CDR3 in DNA: TGTGCCAGCAGCGACCCCGGGACAGGGTTTTTCACAGATACGCAGTATTTT. Its translation: CASSDPGTGFFTDTQYF. The chain carries TRBV11-2 and TRBJ2-3, with 9 bases aligning to TRBD1. The V segment lost 5 bases and the J segment 2 bases; nucleotides outside the gene matches: 11. Germline V gene lookup returns CDR1 SGHAT and CDR2 FQNNGV. The CDR3 sequence is 17 residues long.

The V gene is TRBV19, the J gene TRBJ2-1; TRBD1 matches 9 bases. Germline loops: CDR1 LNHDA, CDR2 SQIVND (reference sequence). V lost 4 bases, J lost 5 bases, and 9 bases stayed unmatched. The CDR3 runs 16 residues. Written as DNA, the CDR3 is TGTGCCAGTAGTAGGGACAGGGCTGTTTTGGACAATGAGCAGTTCTTC. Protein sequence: CASSRDRAVLDNEQFF.